This TCR beta chain was recovered during a study of blood T cell repertoires in COVID-19. Looking at the study overall: Samples taken during acute and convalescent COVID-19 were collected in the United States, Italy and Spain. PBMCs, B-cell-depleted T cells, or T cells provided the cDNA or gDNA that made up the material.

V was shortened by 5 bases and J by 4 bases, with 13 bases between the two germline ends. This CDR3 comprises 14 residues. Germline CDR1 is SGHAT and CDR2 is FQNNGV. Original data processing: Counts of nucleated cells, estimated from reference gene primer amplification, were obtained. TCRdb's table, derived via immunoSEQ multiplex PCR, lists solely in-frame clones and lacks some. That table is the source of V, J and clone size, and D and trimming were worked out from the DNA. This sample has some 250,000 clones; about 76% occur once, and the top ten carry around 3%. This rearrangement joins TRBV11-2 to TRBJ2-3; D is perhaps TRBD2 (6 bases). The TCR was taken from a woman aged 55-69 years with active or convalescent COVID-19. The sample was peripheral blood. As DNA, the CDR3 is TGTGCCAGCAGCCTACGGAAGCGGGCAGATACGCAGTATTTT. This codes for CASSLRKRADTQYF.